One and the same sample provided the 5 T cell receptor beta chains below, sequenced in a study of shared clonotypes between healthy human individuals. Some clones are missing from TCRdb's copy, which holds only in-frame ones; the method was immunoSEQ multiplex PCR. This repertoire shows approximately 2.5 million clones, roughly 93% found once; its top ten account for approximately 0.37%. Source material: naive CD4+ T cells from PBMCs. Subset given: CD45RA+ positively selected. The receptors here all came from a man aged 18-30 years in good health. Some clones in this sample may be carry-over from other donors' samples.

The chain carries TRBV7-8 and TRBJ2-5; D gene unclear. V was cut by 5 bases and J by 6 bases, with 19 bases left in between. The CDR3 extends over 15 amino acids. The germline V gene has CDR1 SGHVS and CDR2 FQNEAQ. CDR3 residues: CASSVSLVLWQTQYF. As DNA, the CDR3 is TGTGCCAGCAGCGTCTCGTTGGTGTTGTGGCAGACCCAGTACTTC.

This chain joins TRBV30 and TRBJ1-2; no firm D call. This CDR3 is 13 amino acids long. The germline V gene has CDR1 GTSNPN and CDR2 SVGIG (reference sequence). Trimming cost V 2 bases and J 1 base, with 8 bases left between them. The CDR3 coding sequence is TGTGCCTGGAGTACAGAAAATAACTATGGCTACACCTTC. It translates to CAWSTENNYGYTF.

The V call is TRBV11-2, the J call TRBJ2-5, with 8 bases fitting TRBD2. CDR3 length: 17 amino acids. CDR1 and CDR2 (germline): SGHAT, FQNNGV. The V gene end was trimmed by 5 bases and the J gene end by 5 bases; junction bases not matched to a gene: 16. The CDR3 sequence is CASSKSGGPRSRETQYF. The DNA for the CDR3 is TGTGCCAGCAGCAAGTCGGGAGGGCCTCGGTCCCGGGAGACCCAGTACTTC.

CDR3 DNA: TGTGCCAGCAGCCTTGGACCGGTTACTGAAGCTTTCTTT. It translates to CASSLGPVTEAFF. This chain connects TRBV11-2 to TRBJ1-1, with unresolved D. CDR3 size: 13 residues. Trimming shortened V by 5 bases and J by 5 bases, and 12 bases separated the two germline ends. Germline V CDR1 and CDR2: SGHAT, FQNNGV.

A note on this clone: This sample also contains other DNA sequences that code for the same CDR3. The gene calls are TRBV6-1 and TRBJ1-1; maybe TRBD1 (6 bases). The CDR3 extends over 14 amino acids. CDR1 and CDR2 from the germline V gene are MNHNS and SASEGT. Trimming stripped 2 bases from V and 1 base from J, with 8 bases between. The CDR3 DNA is TGTGCCAGCAGTGAACGAGGGGGGAACACTGAAGCTTTCTTT. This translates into CASSERGGNTEAFF.